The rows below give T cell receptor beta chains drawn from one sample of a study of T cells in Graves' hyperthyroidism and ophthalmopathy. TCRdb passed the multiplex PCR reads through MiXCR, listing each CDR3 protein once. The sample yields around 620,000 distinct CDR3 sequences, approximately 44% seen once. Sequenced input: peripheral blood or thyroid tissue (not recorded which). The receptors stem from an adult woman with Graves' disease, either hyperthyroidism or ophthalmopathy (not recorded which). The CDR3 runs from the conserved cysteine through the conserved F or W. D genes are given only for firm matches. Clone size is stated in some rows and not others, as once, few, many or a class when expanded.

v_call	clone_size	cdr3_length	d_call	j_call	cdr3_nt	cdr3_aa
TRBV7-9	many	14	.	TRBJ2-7	TGTGCCAGCAGCGAATACGGAGGGCCCTACGAGCAGTACTTC	CASSEYGGPYEQYF
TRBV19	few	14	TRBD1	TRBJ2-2	TGTGCCAGTAGGATAACAGGGGTCCCCGGGGAGCTGTTTTTT	CASRITGVPGELFF
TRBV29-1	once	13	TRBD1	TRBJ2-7	TGCAGCGTGAGGACAGGGCCTACCTACGAGCAGTACTTC	CSVRTGPTYEQYF
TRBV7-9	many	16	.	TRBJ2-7	TGTGCCAGCAGCCCCGGGTCCAGCCAGAGCTCCTACGAGCAGTACTTC	CASSPGSSQSSYEQYF
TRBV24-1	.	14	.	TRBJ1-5	TGTGCCACCAGTGCCCACGGACAAACTCAGCCCCAGCATTTT	CATSAHGQTQPQHF
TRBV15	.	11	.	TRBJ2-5	TGTGCCAGCACCTACCAAGAGACCCAGTACTTC	CASTYQETQYF
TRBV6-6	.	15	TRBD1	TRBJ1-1	TGTGCCAGCAGCATCCCGGGACAGGGAAACACTGAAGCTTTCTTT	CASSIPGQGNTEAFF
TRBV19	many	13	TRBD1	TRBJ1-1	TGTGCCAGTAGTATAAGGGGGCAAACTGAAGCTTTCTTT	CASSIRGQTEAFF
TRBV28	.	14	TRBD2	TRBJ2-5	TGTGCCAGCACCCAAGCGGGAGAAGACGTGACCCAGTACTTC	CASTQAGEDVTQYF
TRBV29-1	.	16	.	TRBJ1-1	TGCAGCGTTGTATCCGGGTCTAATCGGGGAACTTCGGGAGCTTTCTTT	CSVVSGSNRGTSGAFF
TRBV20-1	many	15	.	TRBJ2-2	TGCAGTGCTAGACCACACGGAGCGCGCACCGGGGAGCTGTTTTTT	CSARPHGARTGELFF
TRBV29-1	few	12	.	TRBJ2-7	TGCAGCGTTGAAGTAACAGATTACGAGCAGTACTTC	CSVEVTDYEQYF
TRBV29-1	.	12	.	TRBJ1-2	TGCAGCGCCGCGACCCAGGGCGGTGGCTACACCTTC	CSAATQGGGYTF
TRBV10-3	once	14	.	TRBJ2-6	TGTGCCATCAGCAGGACCCAGGAGGGCAACGTCCTGACTTTC	CAISRTQEGNVLTF
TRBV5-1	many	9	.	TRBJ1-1	TGTGCCAGCTCTCTGGAAGCTTTCTTT	CASSLEAFF
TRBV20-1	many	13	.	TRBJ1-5	TGCAGTGCTAGAGTCGGCCGCAATCAGCCCCAGCATTTT	CSARVGRNQPQHF
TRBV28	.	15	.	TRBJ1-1	TGTGCCAGCACCCTGGGTCGAGGCGAGTTCACTGAAGCTTTCTTT	CASTLGRGEFTEAFF
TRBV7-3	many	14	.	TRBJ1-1	TGTGCCAGCAGCTTATACCCGAGCCCCACTGAAGCTTTCTTT	CASSLYPSPTEAFF
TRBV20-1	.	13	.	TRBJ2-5	TGCAGTGCTCCAAGAGGGGGGCAGGAGACCCAGTACTTC	CSAPRGGQETQYF
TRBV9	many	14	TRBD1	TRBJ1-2	TGTGCCAGCAGCGTAGGCAGGGGGCTGGGCGGCTACACCTTC	CASSVGRGLGGYTF
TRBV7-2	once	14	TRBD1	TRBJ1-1	TGTGCCAGCAGGCGGGACAGCCGGAACACTGAAGCTTTCTTT	CASRRDSRNTEAFF
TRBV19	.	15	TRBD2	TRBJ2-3	TGTGCCAGTAGTATGGGGACTACAAGCACAGATACGCAGTATTTT	CASSMGTTSTDTQYF